The text below deals with one TCR beta chain. The sample comes from a study of blood T cell repertoires in COVID-19. Study context: Sources were T cells, B-cell-depleted T cells, or PBMCs; the material itself was cDNA or gDNA.

Each recovered donor of Cohort 3 presented with two negative PCRs, clearance, or symptom resolution. Original methodology: Reference gene primer amplification in the assay estimated nucleated cell counts. Repertoires were generated with immunoSEQ multiplex PCR, while TCRdb's copy carries only in-frame clones and drops some. Clonal size and the V and J genes are those of that table, whereas D and trimming came from the DNA. This table has about 160,000 clones, more than 75% appearing once. This clonotype was sampled from a woman in her forties or fifties who had recovered from COVID-19. The sequencing sample was made of PBMCs or T cells enriched from blood (not recorded which).

The CDR3 nucleotides read TGTGCCAGCAGCCGTAGCGGGGGGGCTGAAAATGAGCAGTTCTTC. Its translation: CASSRSGGAENEQFF. The chain links TRBV6-6 to TRBJ2-1, with 11 bases matching TRBD2. This CDR3 has 15 amino acids. Germline CDR1 and CDR2: MNHNY and SVGAGI (reference sequence). V lost 6 bases and J lost 7; bases outside the gene matches: 8.